This T cell receptor beta chain was obtained from a study of blood T cell repertoires in COVID-19. Overall study context: Collection of acute and convalescent COVID-19 samples took place in the United States, Italy and Spain.

Trimming took 6 bases from V and 4 from J; bases not matched to a gene: 4. This CDR3 is built from 15 residues. Data came from immunoSEQ multiplex PCR; TCRdb stores just in-frame clones and leaves some out. The sample includes approximately 220,000 clones, around 80% of them seen just once. The rearrangement joins TRBV23-1 to TRBJ1-4; 11 bases agree with TRBD1. TRBV23-1 is designated an ORF whose function remains uncertain. The TCR sequence derives from a woman between 40 and 55 years old with acute COVID-19. Sequenced material: PBMCs or T cells enriched from blood (not recorded which). The DNA of the CDR3 is TGCGCCAGCAGAGCCGGGACAGGGGGTAATGAAAAACTGTTTTTT. Translated: CASRAGTGGNEKLFF.